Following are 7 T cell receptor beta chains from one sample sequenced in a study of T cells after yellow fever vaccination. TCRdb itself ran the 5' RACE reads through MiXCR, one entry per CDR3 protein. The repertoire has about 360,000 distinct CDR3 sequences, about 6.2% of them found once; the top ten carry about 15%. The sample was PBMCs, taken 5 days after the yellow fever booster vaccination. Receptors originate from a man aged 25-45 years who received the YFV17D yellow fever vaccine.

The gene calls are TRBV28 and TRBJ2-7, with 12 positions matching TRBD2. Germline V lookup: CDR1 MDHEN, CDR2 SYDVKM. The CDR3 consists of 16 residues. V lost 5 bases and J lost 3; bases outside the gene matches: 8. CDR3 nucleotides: TGTGCCAGCAGTCCGCTGACTAGCGGGAGTATCTACGAGCAGTACTTC. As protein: CASSPLTSGSIYEQYF.

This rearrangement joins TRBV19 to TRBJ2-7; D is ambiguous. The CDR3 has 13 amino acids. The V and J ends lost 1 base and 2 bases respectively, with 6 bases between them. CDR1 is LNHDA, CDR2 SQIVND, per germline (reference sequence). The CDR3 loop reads CASSIGIPYEQYF. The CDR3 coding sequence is TGTGCCAGTAGTATAGGGATCCCCTACGAGCAGTACTTC.

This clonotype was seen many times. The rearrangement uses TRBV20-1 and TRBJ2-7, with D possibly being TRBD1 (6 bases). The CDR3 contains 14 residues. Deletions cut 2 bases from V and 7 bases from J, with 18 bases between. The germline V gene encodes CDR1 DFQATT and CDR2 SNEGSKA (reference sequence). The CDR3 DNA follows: TGCAGTGCTAGACGGACAGCCTATGCGGAGGAGCAGTACTTC. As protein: CSARRTAYAEEQYF.

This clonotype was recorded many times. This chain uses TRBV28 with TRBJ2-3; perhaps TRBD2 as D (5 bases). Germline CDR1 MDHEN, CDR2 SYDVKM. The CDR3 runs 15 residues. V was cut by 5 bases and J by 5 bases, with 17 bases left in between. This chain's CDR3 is CASSTYEGILDTQYF. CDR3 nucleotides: TGTGCCAGCAGTACATATGAGGGCATCCTAGATACGCAGTATTTT.

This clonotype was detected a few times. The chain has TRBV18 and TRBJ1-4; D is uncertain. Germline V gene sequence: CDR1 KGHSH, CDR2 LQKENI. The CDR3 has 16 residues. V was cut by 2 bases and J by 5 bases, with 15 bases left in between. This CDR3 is CASSPRLIAENEKLFF. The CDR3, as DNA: TGTGCCAGCTCACCAAGGCTTATTGCAGAAAATGAAAAACTGTTTTTT.

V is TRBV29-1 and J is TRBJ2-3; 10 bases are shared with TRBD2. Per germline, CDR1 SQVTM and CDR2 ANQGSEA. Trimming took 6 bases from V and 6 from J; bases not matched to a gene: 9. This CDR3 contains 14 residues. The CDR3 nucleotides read TGCAGCGTGGGAGCGGGAGGGCCTCCGGATACGCAGTATTTT. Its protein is CSVGAGGPPDTQYF.

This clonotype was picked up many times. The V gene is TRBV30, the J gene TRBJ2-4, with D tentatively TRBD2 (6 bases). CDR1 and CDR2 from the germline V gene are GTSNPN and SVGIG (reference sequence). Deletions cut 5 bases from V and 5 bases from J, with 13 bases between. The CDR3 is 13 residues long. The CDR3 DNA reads TGTGCCTGGGGCCGGGAGACCCAAAACATTCAGTACTTC. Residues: CAWGRETQNIQYF.